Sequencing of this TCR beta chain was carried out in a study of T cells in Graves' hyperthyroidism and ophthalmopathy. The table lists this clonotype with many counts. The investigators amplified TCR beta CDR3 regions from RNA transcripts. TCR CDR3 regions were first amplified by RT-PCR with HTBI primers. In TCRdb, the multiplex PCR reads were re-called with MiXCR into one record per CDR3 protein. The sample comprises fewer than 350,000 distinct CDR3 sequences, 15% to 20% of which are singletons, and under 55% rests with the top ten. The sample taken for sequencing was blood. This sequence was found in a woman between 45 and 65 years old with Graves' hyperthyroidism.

In DNA form, the CDR3 reads TGTGCCAGCAGTCCCGATCCGGGACTAGCGGGGCAGAGGGAGCAGTTCTTC. Amino acid sequence: CASSPDPGLAGQREQFF. V gene TRBV12-3 or TRBV12-4 combines with J gene TRBJ2-1; 13 bases fit TRBD2. The CDR3 runs 17 residues. V shed 5 bases and J 10 bases; nucleotides not matched to a gene: 14.